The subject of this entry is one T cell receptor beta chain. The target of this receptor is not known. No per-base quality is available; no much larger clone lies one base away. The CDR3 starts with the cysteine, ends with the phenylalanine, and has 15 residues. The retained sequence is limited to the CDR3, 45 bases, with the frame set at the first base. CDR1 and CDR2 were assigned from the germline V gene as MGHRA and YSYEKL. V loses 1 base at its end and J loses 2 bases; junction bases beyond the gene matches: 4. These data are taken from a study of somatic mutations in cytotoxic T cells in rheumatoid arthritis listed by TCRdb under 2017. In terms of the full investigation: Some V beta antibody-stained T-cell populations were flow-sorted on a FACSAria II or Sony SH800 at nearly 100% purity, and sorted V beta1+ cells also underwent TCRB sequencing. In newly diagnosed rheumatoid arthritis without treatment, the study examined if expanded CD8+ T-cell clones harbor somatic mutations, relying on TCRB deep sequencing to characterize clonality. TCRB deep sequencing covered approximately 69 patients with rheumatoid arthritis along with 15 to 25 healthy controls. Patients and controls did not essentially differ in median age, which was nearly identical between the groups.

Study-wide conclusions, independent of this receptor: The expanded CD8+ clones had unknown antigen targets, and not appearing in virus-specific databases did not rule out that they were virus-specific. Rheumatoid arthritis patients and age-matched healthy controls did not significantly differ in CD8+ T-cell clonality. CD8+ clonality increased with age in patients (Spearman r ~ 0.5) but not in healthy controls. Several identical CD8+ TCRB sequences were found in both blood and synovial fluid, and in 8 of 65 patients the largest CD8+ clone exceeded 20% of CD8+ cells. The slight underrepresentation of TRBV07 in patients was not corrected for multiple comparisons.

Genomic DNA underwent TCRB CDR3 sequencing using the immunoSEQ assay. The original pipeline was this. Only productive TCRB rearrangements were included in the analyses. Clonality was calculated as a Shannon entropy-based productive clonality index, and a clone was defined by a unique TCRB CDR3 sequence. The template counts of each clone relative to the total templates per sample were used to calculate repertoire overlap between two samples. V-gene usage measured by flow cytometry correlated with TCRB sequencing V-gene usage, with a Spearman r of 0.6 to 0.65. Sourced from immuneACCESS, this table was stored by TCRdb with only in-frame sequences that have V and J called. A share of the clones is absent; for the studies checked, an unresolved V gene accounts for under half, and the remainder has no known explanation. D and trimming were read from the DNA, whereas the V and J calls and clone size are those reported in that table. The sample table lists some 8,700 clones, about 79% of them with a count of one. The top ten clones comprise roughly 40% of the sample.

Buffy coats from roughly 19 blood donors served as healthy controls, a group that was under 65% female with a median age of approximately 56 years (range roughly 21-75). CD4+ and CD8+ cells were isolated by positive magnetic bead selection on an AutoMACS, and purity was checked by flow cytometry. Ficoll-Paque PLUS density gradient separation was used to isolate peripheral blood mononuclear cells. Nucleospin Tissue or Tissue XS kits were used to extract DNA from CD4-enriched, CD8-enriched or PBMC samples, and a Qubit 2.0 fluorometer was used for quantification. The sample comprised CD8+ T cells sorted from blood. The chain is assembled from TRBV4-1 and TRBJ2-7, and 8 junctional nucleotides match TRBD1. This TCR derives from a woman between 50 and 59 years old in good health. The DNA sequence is TGCGCCAGCAGCCAAGGGCAGGGGGCTCCCTACGAGCAGTACTTC. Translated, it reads CASSQGQGAPYEQYF.